This T cell receptor (beta chain) comes out of a study of blood T cell repertoires in COVID-19. The wider study: Some COVID-19 samples were acute and others convalescent; all came from the United States, Italy and Spain.

Authors' data handling: Reference gene primer amplification gave nucleated cell count estimates. Profiled with immunoSEQ multiplex PCR; TCRdb holds only in-frame clones, not every one. That table is the source of V, J and clone size, and D and trimming were worked out from the DNA. Here the sample spans about 160,000 clones, roughly 88% being singletons. As for this clone: A much larger clone differs by one base, so this may be a read error. The sample has other DNA sequences that encode this CDR3 too.

The length of the CDR3 is 14 residues. V gave up 5 bases and J gave up 1 base; unmatched junction bases: 1. Germline lookup yields CDR1 SNHLY and CDR2 FYNNEI. This chain joins TRBV2 and TRBJ1-1, with 10 bases aligning to TRBD1. The sequence was obtained from a man aged 18 to 29 with acute or convalescent COVID-19. The sequencing input was peripheral blood. The CDR3 DNA follows: TGTGCCAGCAGTAGGACAGGGGGGAACACTGAAGCTTTCTTT. Protein: CASSRTGGNTEAFF.